The 20 T cell receptor beta chains presented below share a single source sample, sequenced in a study of blood T cells in healthy people across ages. PCR was performed a second time for about 7 to 11 cycles using a sample-barcoded 5' primer and a J-beta primer mix. A single record per CDR3 protein comes from TCRdb applying MiXCR to the 5' RACE reads. The repertoire has 550,000 to 650,000 distinct CDR3 sequences, about 28% of them found once; the top ten carry approximately 15%. Sequencing used blood. The source of these receptors is a woman older than 75 in good health.

This clonotype has only a few counts. The genes are TRBV4-1 and TRBJ2-7; TRBD2 aligns across 12 bases. V was pared by 0 bases and J by 7 bases, with 10 bases of the junction left unmatched. Per the germline V gene, CDR1 is MGHRA and CDR2 is YSYEKL. The CDR3 extends over 17 amino acids. CDR3 bases: TGCGCCAGCAGCCAAGATCGCACTAGCGGGGGGTACAATGAGCAGTACTTC. Protein: CASSQDRTSGGYNEQYF.

This clonotype was recorded many times. V and J are TRBV15 and TRBJ1-2; no definite D call. CDR3 length: 15 residues. The germline V gene encodes CDR1 LNHNV and CDR2 YYDKDF (reference sequence). With 5 bases removed from V and 8 bases from J, the gap between germline ends came to 21 bases. The CDR3 spells CATSPRGRYGEGYTF. CDR3 DNA: TGTGCCACCAGCCCGCGCGGGCGGTACGGGGAAGGCTACACCTTC.

V is TRBV2 and J is TRBJ1-2; 9 bases line up with TRBD1. There are 13 residues in the CDR3. V lost 7 bases and J lost 2; bases outside the gene matches: 2. Per germline, CDR1 SNHLY and CDR2 FYNNEI. CDR3 residues: CASKTGGNYGYTF. The DNA of the CDR3 is TGTGCCAGCAAGACAGGGGGGAACTATGGCTACACCTTC.

Comment on this clonotype: A read error is possible here, since a much larger clone lies one base away. The chain has TRBV5-1 and TRBJ1-1; 7 nucleotides match TRBD1. The germline gives CDR1 SGHRS, CDR2 YFSETQ. The CDR3 length is 13 residues. V lost 2 bases, J lost 6 bases, and 4 bases stayed unmatched. The CDR3 region is CASSFRGGAEAFF. Written as DNA, the CDR3 is TGCGCCAGCAGCTTTCGAGGGGGCGCTGAAGCTTTCTTT.

This clonotype was detected a few times. This clone may be a read error of a much larger clone one base away. V usage is TRBV7-3 and J usage is TRBJ2-5; TRBD2 matches 10 bases. CDR3 length equals 17 residues. Germline V gives CDR1 SGHTA, CDR2 FQGTGA. V was pared by 2 bases and J by 5 bases, with 11 bases of the junction left unmatched. The CDR3 sequence is CASSLVPTSGKGETQYF. The CDR3 nucleotides read TGTGCCAGCAGCTTAGTCCCCACTAGCGGGAAGGGGGAGACCCAGTACTTC.

This chain joins TRBV21-1 and TRBJ1-2; the table's D call TRBD1 went unverified against the DNA. TRBV21-1 is tagged as a pseudogene. The CDR3 runs to 16 residues. The CDR3 bases are TGTGCCAGCAGCACAAAAGGGGGGGTCAAGGGCAATGGCTACACCTTC. Its translation: CASSTKGGVKGNGYTF.

At least ten counts were recorded for this clonotype. This chain connects TRBV4-2 to TRBJ1-6, with D uncertain. CDR3 size: 14 residues. Trimming pared 3 bases from V and 8 bases from J, leaving 11 bases between. The germline V gene has CDR1 LGHNA and CDR2 YNFKEQ. CDR3 protein: CASSQDWGDSPLHF. The DNA of the CDR3 is TGTGCCAGCAGCCAGGATTGGGGAGATTCACCCCTCCACTTT.

This clonotype was recorded at least ten times. This chain uses TRBV7-2 with TRBJ2-3; 7 bases are shared with TRBD2. Looked up from germline, CDR1 is SGHTA and CDR2 is FQGNSA. V was clipped by 8 bases and J by 7 bases; unmatched bases: 18. The CDR3 spans 16 residues. The CDR3 is CASLGAGPNMINTQYF. The CDR3, as DNA: TGTGCCAGCCTGGGAGCGGGGCCCAATATGATAAATACGCAGTATTTT.

This clonotype has ten or more counts. The chain carries TRBV13 and TRBJ2-7; 8 bases agree with TRBD1. Trimming took 1 base from V and 7 from J; bases not matched to a gene: 9. CDR3 length: 15 amino acids. Germline assignment: CDR1 PRHDT and CDR2 FYEKMQ (reference sequence). The CDR3 region is CASSLAPTGDREQYF. CDR3 coding DNA: TGTGCCAGCAGCTTAGCCCCGACAGGGGACCGAGAGCAGTACTTC.

This clonotype was found a few times. The chain uses TRBV20-1 and TRBJ1-2, with D perhaps TRBD1 (5 bases). From germline, CDR1 is DFQATT and CDR2 SNEGSKA (reference sequence). The V and J ends lost 0 bases and 7 bases respectively, with 18 bases between them. The CDR3 is made up of 15 amino acids. CDR3 DNA sequence: TGCAGTGCTAGAGAGGGAGGGAGGGGCCCTGGTGGCTACACCTTC. It is translated as CSAREGGRGPGGYTF.

This clonotype was recorded a few times. This rearrangement joins TRBV19 to TRBJ2-7; a weak D match, TRBD2 (6 bases). Trimming left V 6 bases short and J 3 bases short, with 18 bases between. The CDR3 has 15 amino acids. Germline V gives CDR1 LNHDA, CDR2 SQIVND (reference sequence). The DNA of the CDR3 is TGTGCCAGTAGCTTAGGCGGGACCGCCAACTACGAGCAGTACTTC. Encoded protein: CASSLGGTANYEQYF.

A few counts support this clonotype. DNA of the CDR3: TGCAGTGGATCGTCGGGACTCCTCACAGATACGCAGTATTTT. Translated: CSGSSGLLTDTQYF. V and J are TRBV20-1 and TRBJ2-3, with D perhaps matching TRBD2 (6 bases). The V gene lost 7 bases and the J gene lost 2 bases, with 16 bases spanning the gap. Germline V CDR1 and CDR2: DFQATT, SNEGSKA (reference sequence). The CDR3 sequence is 14 residues long.

In its sample, this clonotype was seen many times. This chain links TRBV5-6 with TRBJ1-1; no firm D call. The CDR3 has 16 amino acids. Germline V gene lookup returns CDR1 SGHDT and CDR2 YYEEEE. The V end lost 1 base, the J end lost 0 bases, and 13 bases lay between the germline ends. CDR3: CASSLFTENLNTEAFF. CDR3 coding DNA: TGTGCCAGCAGCTTGTTCACAGAAAACCTGAACACTGAAGCTTTCTTT.

The gene calls are TRBV12-3 or TRBV12-4 and TRBJ2-1; the match to TRBD2 covers 9 bases. This CDR3 has 15 residues. V gave up 4 bases and J gave up 12 bases; unmatched junction bases: 13. CDR3 region: CASSSRVAGDGVQFF. The CDR3 DNA follows: TGTGCCAGCAGTTCTAGGGTAGCGGGAGACGGTGTGCAGTTCTTC.

This clonotype was counted only a few times. The junction departs from the called germline gene at one end, perhaps through a read error. This chain joins TRBV25-1 and TRBJ1-2; 8 bases map to TRBD1. Germline V CDR1 and CDR2: MGHDK, SYGVNS. The CDR3 consists of 14 residues. The CDR3, as DNA: TGTGCCAGCAGTGATCGGACAGGGAACTATGGCGACACCTTC. Translation gives CASSDRTGNYGDTF.

A word on this clonotype: This may come from a read error, since a much larger clone is one base off. The chain carries TRBV20-1 and TRBJ2-5; D uncertain. The V gene's germline CDR1 is DFQATT and CDR2 SNEGSKA (reference sequence). The CDR3 sequence is 12 residues long. In DNA form, the CDR3 reads TGCAGGGCTAGGGTTATACAAGAGACCCAGTACTTC. Its translation is CRARVIQETQYF.

This clonotype was picked up many times. This sequence joins TRBV28 and TRBJ1-1; tentative D call: TRBD1 (6 bases). The CDR3 covers 15 residues. V shed 3 bases and J shed 2 bases, with 13 bases lying between them. Germline V lookup: CDR1 MDHEN, CDR2 SYDVKM. DNA for the CDR3: TGTGCCAGCAGTTTGGCGGCAGGGGCTAACACTGAAGCTTTCTTT. Translation gives CASSLAAGANTEAFF.

The chain has TRBV12-3 or TRBV12-4 and TRBJ2-3, with 7 bases identical to TRBD1. The CDR3 is 16 residues long. V dropped 5 bases and J dropped 0; count of bases not matched to a gene: 8. CDR3 protein: CASSALQGMSTDTQYF. Written as DNA, the CDR3 is TGTGCCAGCAGTGCTCTACAGGGGATGAGCACAGATACGCAGTATTTT.

This clonotype was counted ten times or more. The genes are TRBV6-5 and TRBJ1-1; 7 bases are shared with TRBD1. Looked up from germline, CDR1 is MNHEY and CDR2 is SVGAGI. The CDR3 consists of 15 residues. The J segment lost 2 bases and the V segment lost 6 bases, leaving 9 bases of the junction unmatched. CDR3 loop: CASSPWTGSNTEAFF. CDR3 nucleotides: TGTGCCAGCAGCCCCTGGACAGGTTCCAACACTGAAGCTTTCTTT.

This clonotype was recorded at least ten times. The CDR3: CATSALGQQETQYF. In DNA, the CDR3 is TGTGCCACCAGTGCCTTGGGACAGCAAGAGACCCAGTACTTC. The rearrangement uses TRBV24-1 and TRBJ2-5; 7 positions match TRBD1. V lost 5 bases and J lost 2; bases outside the gene matches: 4. The V gene's germline CDR1 is KGHDR and CDR2 SFDVKD. The CDR3 is 14 residues long.